Described below is a single TCR beta chain sequence and its context. Its specificity is unknown. Data came from immunoSEQ multiplex PCR; TCRdb stores just in-frame clones and leaves some out. Found here are about 140,000 clones, approximately 90% of them singletons; the top ten hold roughly 3.2%. The data derive from a study of T cell responses to AZD1222 COVID-19 vaccine. Study overall: Analyses pooled second doses at about 4 or about 12 weeks.

Study-level points and caveats: Of spike-specific TCRs, nearly half reportedly target regions left unmutated in variants. Baseline seropositivity occurred in only a handful of AZD1222 recipients. There were mostly white British donors and more females than males, and clonal diversity was possibly underestimated.

There are 14 residues in the CDR3. Germline-derived CDR1 and CDR2 are SGHNT and YENEEA. The V gene lost 4 bases and the J gene lost 5 bases, with 12 bases spanning the gap. The material sequenced was peripheral blood, taken on day 0 of AZD1222 vaccination. This chain uses TRBV11-3 with TRBJ2-1; tentatively, D is TRBD2 (6 bases). This TCR was recovered from an adult in good health. CDR3 sequence (DNA): TGTGCCAGCAGCTCCAGCGGGTATCACAATGAGCAGTTCTTC. Translating gives CASSSSGYHNEQFF.